This T cell receptor (beta chain) came from a study of cytotoxic CD8 clonotypes in ibrutinib-treated CLL. Overall study: Of the patients, about a dozen were relapsed/refractory, about 15 treatment-naive and 17 IGHV unmutated. Study outcomes and limitations: Sample timing was unmatched between remission and later-progressing patients; lymph nodes unstudied.

Clones were read by immunoSEQ multiplex PCR, and TCRdb kept only the in-frame ones, dropping some. The table includes 150,000 or so clones, around nine tenths detected once. The table lists this clone with a count of one. Its target is unknown. Other DNA sequences in this sample translate to the same CDR3. Trimming removed 3 bases at V and 0 bases at J, with 4 bases between. CDR1 is MNHEY, CDR2 SMNVEV, per germline (reference sequence). The CDR3 loop spans 13 amino acids. The receptor was isolated from a human donor with chronic lymphocytic leukemia. The V call is TRBV27, the J call TRBJ2-3; D is ambiguous. The material was PBMCs, obtained at disease progression, from a patient treated with ibrutinib. CDR3 nucleotide sequence: TGTGCCAGCAGTTTTAGCAGCACAGATACGCAGTATTTT. Protein: CASSFSSTDTQYF.